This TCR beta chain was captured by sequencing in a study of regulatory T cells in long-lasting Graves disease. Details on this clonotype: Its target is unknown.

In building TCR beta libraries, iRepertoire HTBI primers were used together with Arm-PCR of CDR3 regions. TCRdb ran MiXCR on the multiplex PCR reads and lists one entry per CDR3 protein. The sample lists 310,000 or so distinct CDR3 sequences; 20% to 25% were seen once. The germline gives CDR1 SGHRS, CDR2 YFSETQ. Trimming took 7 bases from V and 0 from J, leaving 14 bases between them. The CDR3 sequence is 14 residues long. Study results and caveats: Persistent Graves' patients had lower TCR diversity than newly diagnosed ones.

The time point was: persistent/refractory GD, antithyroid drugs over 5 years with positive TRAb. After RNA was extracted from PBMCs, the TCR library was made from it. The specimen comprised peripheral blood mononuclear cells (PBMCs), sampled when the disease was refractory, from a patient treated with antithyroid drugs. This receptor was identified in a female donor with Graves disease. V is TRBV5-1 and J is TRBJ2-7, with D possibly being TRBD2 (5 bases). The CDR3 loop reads CASRLRAHSYEQYF. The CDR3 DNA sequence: TGCGCCAGCCGGTTGAGGGCACACTCCTACGAGCAGTACTTC.